The 6 T cell receptor beta chains reported below all come from one sample, sequenced in a study of blood T cell repertoires in COVID-19. The repertoire was sequenced with immunoSEQ multiplex PCR; TCRdb's copy has only in-frame clones and lacks some. The sample contains 150,000 or so clones, around 80% of which appear only once. Sequencing used peripheral blood. All receptors derive from a human donor with acute or convalescent COVID-19. The donor label of this sample is uncertain.

This clone was seen a handful of times. The rearrangement links TRBV4-1 to TRBJ1-5; no clear D. CDR1 is MGHRA, CDR2 YSYEKL, per germline. The germline V and J ends were trimmed by 0 bases and 9 bases, with 12 bases remaining between them. CDR3 length equals 14 residues. CDR3 in amino acids: CASSQDGSGLPQHF. The CDR3 nucleotides read TGCGCCAGCAGCCAAGATGGGTCAGGTCTGCCCCAGCATTTT.

This chain connects TRBV24-1 to TRBJ2-5; 8 bases align to TRBD2. V lost 3 bases and J lost 1; bases outside the gene matches: 3. Germline-derived CDR1 and CDR2 are KGHDR and SFDVKD. The CDR3 is 15 amino acids. CDR3 sequence (DNA): TGTGCCACCAGTGATAATCGGGGGGGCCAAGAGACCCAGTACTTC. Protein sequence: CATSDNRGGQETQYF.

J is TRBJ1-1 and V is TRBV30, with 7 bases lining up with TRBD1. Germline V gene lookup returns CDR1 GTSNPN and CDR2 SVGIG (reference sequence). This CDR3 has 13 residues. Trimming removed 5 bases from V and 0 bases from J; junction bases left unmatched: 3. CDR3 protein: CAWEGAVNTEAFF. Here the CDR3 DNA reads TGTGCCTGGGAGGGGGCCGTGAACACTGAAGCTTTCTTT.

The V and J genes are TRBV3-1 (or the pseudogene TRBV3-2) and TRBJ1-3; 7 bases fit TRBD1. CDR3 size: 15 residues. CDR1 and CDR2 (germline): LGHDT, YNNKEL (reference sequence). Trimming took 1 base from V and 3 from J; bases not matched to a gene: 3. This CDR3 reads CASSQGGGGGNTIYF. The CDR3 region has the DNA TGTGCCAGCAGCCAAGGAGGGGGCGGTGGAAACACCATATATTTT.

The gene calls are TRBV5-1 and TRBJ2-7; 12 positions match TRBD1. The CDR3 has 13 residues. The V gene's germline CDR1 is SGHRS and CDR2 YFSETQ. The V and J ends lost 5 bases and 8 bases, in that order; junction bases with no gene match: 5. In DNA, the CDR3 is TGCGCCAGCAGTACGGGACAGGGGGCGCAGCAGTACTTC. This sequence encodes CASSTGQGAQQYF.

The chain links TRBV19 to TRBJ1-6; TRBD1 matches at 8 bases. This CDR3 is 14 amino acids long. Germline loops: CDR1 LNHDA, CDR2 SQIVND (reference sequence). V gave up 7 bases and J gave up 8 bases; unmatched junction bases: 7. CDR3 sequence reads: CASNHRGMYSPLHF. The CDR3 DNA is TGTGCCAGTAATCACAGGGGGATGTATTCACCCCTCCACTTT.